The clone carrying this T cell receptor beta chain occurred a few times. Germline V CDR1 and CDR2: LNHNV, YYDKDF (reference sequence). The CDR3 is made up of 16 amino acids. With V trimmed by 0 bases and J by 4 bases, 1 base remained unmatched. A multiplex PCR was run with 60 Vbeta primers and 13 Jbeta primers. Repertoires were generated with immunoSEQ multiplex PCR, while TCRdb's copy carries only in-frame clones and drops some. Found here are some 190,000 clones, roughly three quarters of them singletons; the top ten hold under 3%. This entry belongs to a study of cytomegalovirus exposure and HLA in healthy donors.

The chain is built from TRBV15 and TRBJ2-2, with 11 positions matching TRBD1. What was sequenced was PBMCs. This TCR was sampled from a woman aged 30 to 39 in good health and CMV-seropositive. The CDR3 reads CATSRDGTGGTGELFF. The DNA of the CDR3 is TGTGCCACCAGCAGAGATGGGACAGGGGGCACCGGGGAGCTGTTTTTT.